This T cell receptor (beta chain) was profiled in a study of blood T cells in healthy people across ages. The study, taken as a whole, reports: Diversity estimated from one million T cells was considered an underestimate.

About this clonotype itself: The antigen remains unidentified.

Every sample gave at least 5.5 micrograms of total RNA when it was extracted. Combining a sample-barcoded 5' primer with a J-beta primer mix, a second PCR ran for roughly 7 to 12 cycles. TCRdb called the 5' RACE reads again in MiXCR, with one record for every CDR3 protein. The sample lists about 830,000 distinct CDR3 sequences, approximately 65% occurring once. Trimming removed 5 bases at V and 1 base at J, with 21 bases between. CDR1 and CDR2 from the germline V gene are SGHTA and FQGNSA. The CDR3 totals 17 residues. The sequence came from a man aged 25 to 45 in good health. This chain connects TRBV7-2 to TRBJ2-7; perhaps D is TRBD1 or TRBD2 (5 bases each). The sample consisted of blood. The CDR3 sequence: CASSERGYAGYSYEQYF. The CDR3 region has the DNA TGTGCCAGCAGCGAGAGGGGCTATGCAGGCTATTCCTACGAGCAGTACTTC.